This TCR beta chain comes out of a study of T cell changes during pregnancy in multiple sclerosis. Method: immunoSEQ multiplex PCR; TCRdb's copy keeps in-frame clones and lacks some. The sample shows 30,000 to 40,000 clones, less than 95% of them seen only once. Germline CDR1 and CDR2: SGHVS and FQNEAQ. Trimming removed 5 bases from V and 10 bases from J, with 17 bases in between. The CDR3 totals 13 residues. This clone was picked up one time. The source of this sequence is a female donor with multiple sclerosis, enrolled in a pregnancy study. The chain combines TRBV7-8 with TRBJ1-1; D may be TRBD1 (5 bases). Sequencing used CD4+ T cells from peripheral blood mononuclear cells, obtained in the second trimester of pregnancy. As DNA, the CDR3 is TGTGCCAGCAGCCGGGGACTCGAACAAGGAGCTTTCTTT. Amino acids: CASSRGLEQGAFF. Filled out from reference TRBV7-8 and TRBJ1-1, the complete variable domain reads GAGVSQSPRYKVAKRGQDVALRCDPISGHVSLFWYQQALGQGPEFLTYFQNEAQLDKSGLPSDRFFAERPEGSVSTLKIQRTQQEDSAVYLCASSRGLEQGAFFGQGTRLTVV.